A selection of T cell receptor beta chains follows, all from one sample in a study of T cells expressing NK-cell markers. From the 5' RACE reads, TCRdb lists one entry per CDR3 protein and no DNA. This repertoire comprises approximately 460,000 distinct CDR3 sequences; its ten largest clones make up about 7.3%. Sequencing used blood T cells: a sorted CD56 or NKG2C T cell subset, CD4+ or CD8+ T cells, or bulk PBMC T cells (not recorded which). These receptors originate from a woman between 18 and 70 years old in good health. Both conserved end residues are part of each CDR3.

>TRBV27|TRBJ2-5
CASSLGRVETQYF
>TRBV4-1|TRBJ1-4
CASSQEGGGAVEKLFF
>TRBV7-9|TRBJ2-4
CASSLGVGAKNIQYF
>TRBV5-5|TRBJ2-1
CASSFEGDSYNEQFF
>TRBV28|TRBJ1-1
CASRLIGNTEAFF
>TRBV12-3/TRBV12-4|TRBJ1-4
CASSLVAGGRDEKLFF
>TRBV20-1|TRBJ2-1
CSARDRQLKEGNEQFF
>TRBV3-1|TRBJ1-5
CASSQSIRYSNQPQHF
>TRBV28|TRBJ2-3
CASSSTGQGAGDTQYF
>TRBV7-2|TRBJ2-1
CASSVRWDNEQFF
>TRBV12-3/TRBV12-4|TRBJ1-2
CASSFSAVSGYTF
>TRBV6-4|TRBJ2-2
CASSDSPGGQNTGELFF
>TRBV29-1|TRBJ2-7
CSGTGTYEQYF
>TRBV29-1|TRBJ2-7
CSADSGYEQYF
>TRBV7-2|TRBJ2-7
CASSRGQTSYEQYF
>TRBV20-1|TRBJ2-7
CSARDPRASGKYEQYF
>TRBV18|TRBJ1-1
CASSRSADFNTEAFF
>TRBV7-9|TRBJ2-5
CASSLALGALETQYF
>TRBV5-4|TRBJ2-1
CASSTSGAGSWSNEQFF
>TRBV12-3/TRBV12-4|TRBJ1-4
CASSLGWSWEKLFF
>TRBV20-1|TRBJ2-5
CSALPSGLAKTQYF
>TRBV5-1|TRBJ1-1
CASSPRAENTEAFF
>TRBV7-2|TRBJ2-6
CASSYRSLSAGANVLTF
>TRBV4-1|TRBJ2-1
CASSQGRVPNEQFF
>TRBV18|TRBJ2-3
CASSPWGTDTQYF
>TRBV15|TRBJ2-7
CATSRDPASYEQYF
>TRBV28|TRBJ2-6
CASTLGANVLTF
>TRBV3-1|TRBJ2-7
CASSFGLAGEQYF
>TRBV7-2|TRBJ2-1
CASSRGVGYNEQFF
>TRBV7-2|TRBJ2-1
CASSLGIGSSYNEQFF